In this sample, the clone carrying this TCR beta chain turned up many times. The antigen is undetermined. These data are taken from a study of T cell repertoires in cytomegalovirus infection. The overall study: Evidence of both CMV infection and a matching HLA type came from public TCR beta signatures. Whole-study findings and limits: CMV carriers with the relevant HLA were identified by cumulative public TCR beta family frequency. Clonotype analysis showed dominance of the ex vivo response by HLA-C-restricted CMV-specific TCR beta clonotypes.

The germline V gene encodes CDR1 ENHRY and CDR2 SYGVKD. The CDR3 totals 12 residues. Trimming stripped 2 bases from V and 4 bases from J, with 5 bases between. TCRdb analysed the reads with MiXCR anew, one entry per CDR3 protein. The sample shows 200,000 to 300,000 distinct CDR3 sequences, about 7% of them seen only once. This chain links TRBV10-3 with TRBJ1-2; the D is unclear. This TCR derives from a human donor in good health (CMV status not recorded). Some clones in this sample may be carry-over from other donors' samples. The specimen was PBMCs. CDR3: CAISEDTYGYTF. CDR3 coding DNA: TGTGCCATCAGTGAGGACACCTATGGCTACACCTTC.